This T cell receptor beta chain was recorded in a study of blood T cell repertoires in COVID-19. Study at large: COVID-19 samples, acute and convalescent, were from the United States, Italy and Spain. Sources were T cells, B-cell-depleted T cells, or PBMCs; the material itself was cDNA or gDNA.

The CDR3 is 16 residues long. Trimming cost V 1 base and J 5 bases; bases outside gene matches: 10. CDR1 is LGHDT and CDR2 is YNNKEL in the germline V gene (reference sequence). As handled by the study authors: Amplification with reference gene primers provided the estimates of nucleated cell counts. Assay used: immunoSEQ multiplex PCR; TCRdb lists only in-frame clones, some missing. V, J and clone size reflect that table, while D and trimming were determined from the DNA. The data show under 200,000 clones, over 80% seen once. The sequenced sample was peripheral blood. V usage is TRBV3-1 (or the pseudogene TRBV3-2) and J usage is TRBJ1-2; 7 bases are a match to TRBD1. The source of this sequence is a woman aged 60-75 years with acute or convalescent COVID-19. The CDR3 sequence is CASSQGFVQGLYGYTF. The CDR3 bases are TGTGCCAGCAGCCAAGGCTTTGTACAGGGGTTGTATGGCTACACCTTC.